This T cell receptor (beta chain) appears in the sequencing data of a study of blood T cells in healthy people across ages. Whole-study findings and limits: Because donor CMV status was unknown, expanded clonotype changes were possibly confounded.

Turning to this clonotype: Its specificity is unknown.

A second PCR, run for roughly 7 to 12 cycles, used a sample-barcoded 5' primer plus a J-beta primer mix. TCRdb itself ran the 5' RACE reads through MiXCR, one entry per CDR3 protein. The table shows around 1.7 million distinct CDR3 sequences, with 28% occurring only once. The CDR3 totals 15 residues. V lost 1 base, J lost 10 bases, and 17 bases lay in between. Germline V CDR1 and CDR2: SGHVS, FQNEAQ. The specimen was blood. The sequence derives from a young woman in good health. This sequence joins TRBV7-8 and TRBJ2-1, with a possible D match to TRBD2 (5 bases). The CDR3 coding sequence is TGTGCCAGCAGCTTAGGGCTAGCCGGTATGGAAGAGCAGTTCTTC. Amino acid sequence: CASSLGLAGMEEQFF.